This entry is about one TCR beta chain. The clone's antigen remains unknown. The input lacks base qualities; no much larger clone sits a single base away. This sample was included in a study of blood T cell repertoires in COVID-19 (dated by TCRdb to the early 2020s). Notes on the research overall: Samples covering the acute and convalescent phases of COVID-19 were provided by collaborators in the United States, Italy and Spain. The prospective study material was composed of cDNA or gDNA derived from T cells, B-cell-depleted T cells, or PBMCs. Subjects who had been exposed to COVID-19, were actively infected with it, or had recovered from it provided the deeply sampled blood TCRbeta repertoires that made up the dataset. The repertoires were released in a freely available public database meant as a resource for research on the immune response to SARS-CoV-2. Samples came from the ongoing ImmuneRACE study (first 160 participants) plus 1,254 subjects from 6 global collaborators. The sample metadata nearly always contained a de-identified subject ID, COVID-19 status, age in years and sex. Where available, HLA class I and class II types were obtained from metadata supplied by the sample provider rather than from assay-based typing. What the work shows at the level of the full study, not this receptor alone: Clinical and demographic metadata were provided uncurated, with the amount varying by source and participant.

One collaborating source in Seattle enrolled patients during active infection and followed them longitudinally through the course of disease. Each collaborating institution followed its own protocols to collect whole blood in K2EDTA tubes. Collaborator samples were shipped for TCRbeta analysis as frozen whole blood, isolated PBMCs, or DNA extracted from either sample type. The CDR3 numbers 15 residues from cysteine through phenylalanine. The DNA shown is the 45-base CDR3, in frame from base 1. Via the germline V gene, CDR1 is MNHEY and CDR2 SVGAGI. The germline V end is reduced by 2 bases and the J end by 9 bases; junction bases left unmatched: 6. The immunoSEQ Assay, a bias-controlled multiplex PCR, was used to amplify TCRbeta CDR3 regions from genomic DNA. As for the original processing: Within the assay, amplification of reference gene primers was used to estimate how many nucleated cells each sample contained. To quantify the absolute abundance of each unique TCRbeta CDR3 rearrangement, sequence reads were collapsed and filtered. For each sample, productive Simpson clonality was calculated as the square root of Simpson's diversity index across productive rearrangements. The immuneACCESS repertoire file appears here via TCRdb, limited to in-frame rearrangements. These files lack a portion of the clones; in checked studies, under half of the deficit traces to unresolved V genes, and the cause of the others is not known. That table is the source of V, J and clone size, and D and trimming were worked out from the DNA. This sample gives some 450,000 clones in total; about 87% of them show up just once. Of the sample, roughly 13% falls within the top ten clones.

The sequence was obtained from a woman aged 45-65 years with COVID-19, enrolled during active disease. Material for sequencing was peripheral blood. Recombination connected TRBV6-5 to TRBJ2-1; TRBD2 aligns with 11 central bases. The DNA sequence is TGTGCCAGCAGTTACGGGGTAGCGGGGGGGCGTGAGCAGTTCTTC. The encoded protein is CASSYGVAGGREQFF.